The entry below describes one TCR beta chain. The antigen this receptor binds is unknown. Base qualities are not at hand, and no much larger clone is one base apart. Trimming takes 4 bases off V and 4 bases off J; junction bases not matched to a gene: 6. The germline V gene (reference sequence) gives CDR1 as LNHNV and CDR2 as YYDKDF. The CDR3 measures 15 amino acids from cysteine to phenylalanine. The DNA shown is the 45-base CDR3, in frame from base 1. The record originates from a study of beta chain features in type 1 diabetes (dated by TCRdb to the late 2010s). Notes on the research overall: Patients and healthy donors did not differ in mean age, gender distribution, total cell number or subset yield. The study compared the TCRB repertoires of sorted circulating CD4+ T cell subsets in recently diagnosed type 1 diabetes patients with those in matched healthy donors. Across all samples, approximately 98,000,000 sorted cells were examined, and cell number per subset correlated strongly with RNA yield. Regulatory and stem cell-like memory subsets were obtained from only 8 patients and roughly 8 healthy donors, while naive and central memory subsets were obtained from all 30 or so donors.

All of the isolated RNA was reverse transcribed with the High Capacity cDNA Reverse Transcription Kit, so expressed TCRB transcripts were sequenced. Deep immunoSEQ sequencing was performed on naive, central memory and regulatory T cell samples, with an average of roughly 3.6 million total reads per sample. Sorted cells were lysed in RLT buffer, and RNA was extracted using DNase-treated RNeasy Micro or Mini kits according to cell number. Each cell subset was processed on its own to prevent cross-contamination, while patient and healthy donor samples were processed together. Using the immunoSEQ multiplex PCR, TCRB sequences were amplified from cDNA into 87-bp fragments spanning the CDR3 region. Sequencing of the amplicons was done on the Illumina HiSeq platform. The paper's processing steps were these. Synthetic template baselines were used to correct PCR bias computationally, reads within Hamming distance 2 were collapsed, and singletons that could not be merged were discarded. By aligning reads against IMGT, V, D and J genes, CDR3 length, and insertions or deletions at six rearrangement sites were assigned. Within each subset, clonotype counts were normalized to sorted cell number, after which true diversity and Gini coefficients were computed with the tcR R package. The overlap coefficient, calculated on TCRB nucleotide sequences, was used to quantify repertoire sharing. Held by TCRdb, this immuneACCESS table contains in-frame sequences only and omits some clones. Under half of the omission traces to an unresolved V gene where checked; the cause of the rest is unknown. That table is the source of V, J and clone size, and D and trimming were worked out from the DNA. The sample records about 160,000 clones, around 8.4% of which are singletons. Together, the top ten hold 0.45% to 0.6% of the sample.

What the study reported, not specific to this receptor: Naive, central memory and regulatory TCRB repertoires appeared more similar among patients than among healthy donors. Fewer insertions and more nucleotide deletions at VDJ recombination sites were observed in patients with type 1 diabetes, implying thymic rearrangement abnormalities. Sequencing cDNA rather than genomic DNA could over-represent highly expressing activated cells, although activation and CD3 levels did not differ between groups. Type 1 diabetes patients showed a moderate but significant shortening of TCRB CDR3 length in all four CD4+ subsets. Only small numbers of individuals were included in the HLA sub-analyses, which left unresolved whether HLA type had any influence on TCRB rearrangement. PCR may preferentially amplify shorter templates, but because patient and control samples were amplified and corrected together, any resulting skew would affect both groups equally.

Each donor gave one peripheral blood draw, averaging roughly 0.11 L, which was collected into heparinised tubes. A BD FACSAria II was used to sort naive, central memory, regulatory and stem cell-like memory CD4+ T cells with a panel that included CD45RO, CCR7, CD25, CD127, CD95 and CD27. All sorted populations exceeded 95% purity. PBMCs were isolated immediately by Lymphoprep density gradient centrifugation and stained directly without culture. So that batch effects would be minimized, each experiment stained and sorted samples in pairs, pairing one healthy donor with one patient. This receptor chain uses TRBV15 and TRBJ2-5; 10 central nucleotides agree with TRBD2. The sequence was collected from a woman between 18 and 30 years old with type 1 diabetes. Sequencing was performed on central memory CD4+ T cells from blood. The nucleotide sequence is TGTGCCACCAGCACCTTTAGCGGGAGGACAGAGACCCAGTACTTC. Translated, it reads CATSTFSGRTETQYF. Supplemented by the reference TRBV15 and TRBJ2-5 proteins around the CDR3, the complete variable domain is DAMVIQNPRYQVTQFGKPVTLSCSQTLNHNVMYWYQQKSSQAPKLLFHYYDKDFNNEADTPDNFQSRRPNTSFCFLDIRSPGLGDTAMYLCATSTFSGRTETQYFGPGTRLLVL.